Listed below are T cell receptor beta chains from one sample, sequenced in a study of CD4 and CD8 cells across lung adenocarcinoma regions. TCRdb independently ran MiXCR on the PCR reads; one entry per CDR3 protein. In the table there are 20,000 to 25,000 distinct CDR3 sequences, around half of which are singletons. Sequencing was done on a sample of CD8+ T cells from the center of a lung tumor. These receptor sequences come from a female donor with lung adenocarcinoma. The CD4 and CD8 labels of this study may be unreliable. Each CDR3 is given with its conserved first and last residue. Each record gives: clone size, V gene, J gene, CDR3 protein. Where a row states a size, it is once, few, many or the class of an expanded clone; other rows omit it.

>.|TRBV6-1|TRBJ2-4
CAGGGGGGDQETQYF
>.|TRBV27|TRBJ2-5
CASSRAGTGYTETQYF
>many|TRBV25-1|TRBJ1-1
CASKGPRATEAFF
>.|TRBV10-1|TRBJ2-1
CASGTGATSSYNEQFF
>few|TRBV6-1|.
CASSPQRGDPETQYF
>.|TRBV4-1|TRBJ1-4
CASSQGLGTTNEKLFF
>.|TRBV6-5|TRBJ2-3
CASSYPRGTQYF
>.|TRBV27|TRBJ2-4
CGSVPGRRATDMQYF
>many|TRBV28|TRBJ2-5
CASSHPSGPRTQYF
>.|TRBV4-2|TRBJ2-3
CASSQGTPSTDTQYF
>.|TRBV6-1|TRBJ2-1
CASSDFFGGGSYNEQFF
>once|TRBV27|TRBJ2-5
CASRKQGVSDQDIQYF
>.|TRBV10-1|TRBJ2-3
CASSETVSTDTQYF
>.|TRBV6-4|TRBJ2-3
CASSEGLGADTQYF
>.|TRBV10-3|TRBJ2-4
CAGLVRRDGDIQYF
>few|TRBV6-1|TRBJ2-4
CAAGRGAKDTQYF
>medium-sized|TRBV6-5|TRBJ2-1
CASFPINGGANNEQFF